This T cell receptor (beta chain) was captured in a study of T cells after posttransplantation cyclophosphamide. Concerning this clone itself: No antigen is known for it.

Germline V lookup: CDR1 SGHTA, CDR2 FQGTGA. The CDR3 totals 17 residues. The ends lost 5 bases at V and 3 bases at J; junction bases unmatched: 12. Overall study findings and caveats: Donor-recipient repertoire similarity was low at 1-2 months, rising over year one. Tissue-infiltrating T cells from skin or gut overlapped little with blood T cells. Recipient CMV seropositivity and CMV reactivation strongly tracked TRB clonality.

Measured with immunoSEQ multiplex PCR; TCRdb has only the in-frame clones, and not every one. This table holds more than 20,000 clones, more than 70% found once. Sequencing input: PBMCs. The TCR was taken from a woman aged 55-70 years with a blood cancer, CMV-positive, and with a related stem cell donor. The chain recombines TRBV7-3 with TRBJ2-3, with 9 bases matching TRBD2. This CDR3 reads CASSQGRTSGFTDTQYF. The CDR3, as DNA: TGTGCCAGCAGCCAGGGGCGTACTAGCGGGTTTACAGATACGCAGTATTTT.